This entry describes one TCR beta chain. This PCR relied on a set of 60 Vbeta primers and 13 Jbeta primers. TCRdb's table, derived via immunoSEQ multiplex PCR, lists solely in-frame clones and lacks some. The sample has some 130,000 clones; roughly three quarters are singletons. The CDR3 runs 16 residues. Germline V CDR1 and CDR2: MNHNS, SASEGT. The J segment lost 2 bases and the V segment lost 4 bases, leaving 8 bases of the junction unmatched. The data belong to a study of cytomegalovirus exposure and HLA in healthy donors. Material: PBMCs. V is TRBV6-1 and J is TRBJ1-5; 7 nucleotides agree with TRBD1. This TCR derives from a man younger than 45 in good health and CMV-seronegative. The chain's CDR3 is CASSAVAGTGNQPQHF. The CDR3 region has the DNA TGTGCCAGCAGTGCCGTGGCCGGGACAGGCAATCAGCCCCAGCATTTT.